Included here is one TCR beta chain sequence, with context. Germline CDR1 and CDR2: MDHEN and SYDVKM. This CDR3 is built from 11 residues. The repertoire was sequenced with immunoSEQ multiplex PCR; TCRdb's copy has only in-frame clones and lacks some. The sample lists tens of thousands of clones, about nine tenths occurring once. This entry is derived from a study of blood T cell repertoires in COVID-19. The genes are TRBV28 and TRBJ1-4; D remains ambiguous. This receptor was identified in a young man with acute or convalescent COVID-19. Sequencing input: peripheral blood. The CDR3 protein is CVAGRNEKLFF. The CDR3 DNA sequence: TGTGTAGCCGGCCGTAATGAAAAACTGTTTTTT.